These 13 T cell receptor beta chains share one sample of origin, sequenced in a study of T cell repertoires in cytomegalovirus infection. Via MiXCR, TCRdb re-called the reads, giving one row per CDR3 protein. The table records 500,000 or so distinct CDR3 sequences, more than 15% of them present only once. Specimen: CD8+ T cells from PBMCs. The receptors come from a human donor in good health (CMV status not recorded). Some clones in this sample may be carry-over from other donors' samples.

In its sample, this clonotype was seen a few times. CDR3 coding DNA: TGTGCCAGCAGCCAAGATTCAACGGTGACCTACGAGCAGTACTTC. This encodes CASSQDSTVTYEQYF. The chain couples TRBV3-1 to TRBJ2-7; the D is unclear. V lost 0 bases, J lost 2 bases, and 11 bases lay in between. The CDR3 consists of 15 residues. The germline CDR1 and CDR2 sequences are LGHDT and YNNKEL (reference sequence).

A note on this clonotype: This may stem from a read error, because a much larger clone lies one nucleotide away. Because it lacks the conserved phenylalanine or tryptophan at the end, this CDR3 is likely a read error. The rearrangement links TRBV27 to TRBJ2-1; 11 positions agree with TRBD2. Germline V gives CDR1 MNHEY, CDR2 SMNVEV (reference sequence). The CDR3 has 15 amino acids. The ends lost 6 bases at V and 7 bases at J; junction bases unmatched: 8. This CDR3 is CASRHPSGGFNEQFL. The CDR3 bases are TGTGCCAGCAGACACCCTAGCGGGGGGTTTAATGAGCAGTTCTTA.

The chain has TRBV11-2 and TRBJ1-2; D remains ambiguous. The germline V gene has CDR1 SGHAT and CDR2 FQNNGV. This CDR3 has 16 residues. V was cut by 8 bases and J by 4 bases, with 23 bases left in between. Written as DNA, the CDR3 is TGTGCCAGCGCCCCGGGCCAGGTCGGGGTGGGCTATGGCTACACCTTC. It encodes CASAPGQVGVGYGYTF.

In this sample, this clonotype turned up many times. The V call is TRBV12-3 or TRBV12-4, the J call TRBJ2-1; 11 bases map to TRBD2. V shed 5 bases, J shed 4 bases, and the junction held 4 bases outside the gene matches. The CDR3 spans 15 residues. The CDR3 is CASSQPSGGYNEQFF. Written as DNA, the CDR3 is TGTGCCAGCAGTCAACCTAGCGGGGGGTACAATGAGCAGTTCTTC.

This clonotype was observed many times. This rearrangement joins TRBV14 to TRBJ2-1, with 7 bases aligning to TRBD2. The CDR3 contains 17 residues. Germline values: CDR1 SGHDN, CDR2 FVKESK. V was clipped by 1 base and J by 3 bases; unmatched bases: 9. CDR3 loop: CASSQGGPGTIYNEQFF. In DNA form, the CDR3 reads TGTGCCAGCAGCCAAGGAGGCCCCGGGACTATCTACAATGAGCAGTTCTTC.

This clonotype was picked up many times. This chain connects TRBV6-5 to TRBJ2-2; D gene ambiguous. The length of the CDR3 is 15 residues. Germline V lookup: CDR1 MNHEY, CDR2 SVGAGI. The ends were cut back, 2 bases at V and 3 bases at J, with 10 bases in the middle. CDR3 nucleotide sequence: TGTGCCAGCAGTTACGGAACAGCGTACACCGGGGAGCTGTTTTTT. Translation: CASSYGTAYTGELFF.

This clonotype occurred many times. The V gene is TRBV19, the J gene TRBJ1-1; the D is unclear. This CDR3 has 13 amino acids. Per the germline V gene, CDR1 is LNHDA and CDR2 is SQIVND (reference sequence). Between the trimmed V and J ends, which lost 5 bases and 5 bases, there was a span of 12 bases. In DNA, the CDR3 is TGTGCCAGTAGTGTCTTGGCCAGAACTGAAGCTTTCTTT. As protein: CASSVLARTEAFF.

This clonotype has at least ten counts. V and J are TRBV6-1 and TRBJ2-7; the D is unclear. The germline V and J ends were trimmed by 3 bases and 1 base, with 4 bases remaining between them. The V gene's germline CDR1 is MNHNS and CDR2 SASEGT. The CDR3 totals 12 residues. The CDR3 sequence is CASSELSYEQYF. The DNA for the CDR3 is TGTGCCAGCAGTGAGCTATCCTACGAGCAGTACTTC.

V and J are TRBV6-5 and TRBJ1-2; D unclear. Germline V gene data show CDR1 as MNHEY and CDR2 as SVGAGI. V gave up 0 bases and J gave up 2 bases, with 7 bases separating them. CDR3 length equals 14 residues. The CDR3, as DNA: TGTGCCAGCAGTTACTCGCTGGGGAACTATGGCTACACCTTC. It specifies CASSYSLGNYGYTF.

This clonotype was seen ten or more times. The CDR3, as DNA: TGTGCCAGCAGCTCCCCCCGCGGGGGGGCTGAAGATACGCAGTATTTT. This encodes CASSSPRGGAEDTQYF. The chain couples TRBV7-9 to TRBJ2-3, with 9 bases identical to TRBD2. The CDR3 is 16 amino acids. Germline loops: CDR1 SEHNR, CDR2 FQNEAQ (reference sequence). The J segment lost 5 bases and the V segment lost 4 bases, leaving 10 bases of the junction unmatched.

The table lists this clonotype with a few counts. The CDR3 bases are TGTGCCAGCAGCCCGGACCCCTTGGACTCCGAAGCGGGCGAGCAGTACTTC. It encodes CASSPDPLDSEAGEQYF. The genes are TRBV3-1 and TRBJ2-7; weak D call: TRBD2 (6 bases). Per the germline V gene, CDR1 is LGHDT and CDR2 is YNNKEL (reference sequence). V lost 4 bases and J lost 6, with 25 bases in between. The CDR3 covers 17 residues.

This clonotype was counted ten times or more. The CDR3 region has the DNA TGTGCCAGCAGTGAAAGTTTACAGACCAATCAGCCCCAGCATTTT. As protein: CASSESLQTNQPQHF. This chain joins TRBV6-1 and TRBJ1-5; no clear D gene. Germline V gene data show CDR1 as MNHNS and CDR2 as SASEGT. Trimming pared 2 bases from V and 3 bases from J, leaving 11 bases between. There are 15 residues in the CDR3.

This clonotype came up many times. V and J are TRBV12-3 or TRBV12-4 and TRBJ1-2; D gene ambiguous. This CDR3 has 12 residues. V lost 7 bases and J 6 bases, leaving 12 bases between the germline ends. CDR3 nucleotide sequence: TGTGCCAGCACTATTGGACTCAATGGCTACACCTTC. Encoded protein: CASTIGLNGYTF.